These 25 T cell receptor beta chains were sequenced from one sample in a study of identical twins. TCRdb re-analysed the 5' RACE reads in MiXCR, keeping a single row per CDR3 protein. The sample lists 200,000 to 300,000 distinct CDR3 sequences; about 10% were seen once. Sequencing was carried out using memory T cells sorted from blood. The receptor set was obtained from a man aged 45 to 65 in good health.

The CDR3, as DNA: TGTGCCATCAGTGAGTCGGGACAGGATAATCAGCCCCAGCATTTT. Amino acids: CAISESGQDNQPQHF. The chain employs TRBV10-3 and TRBJ1-5, with TRBD1 matching over 8 bases. The CDR3 sequence is 15 residues long. Germline V gene lookup returns CDR1 ENHRY and CDR2 SYGVKD. The V gene end was trimmed by 0 bases and the J gene end by 4 bases; junction bases not matched to a gene: 2.

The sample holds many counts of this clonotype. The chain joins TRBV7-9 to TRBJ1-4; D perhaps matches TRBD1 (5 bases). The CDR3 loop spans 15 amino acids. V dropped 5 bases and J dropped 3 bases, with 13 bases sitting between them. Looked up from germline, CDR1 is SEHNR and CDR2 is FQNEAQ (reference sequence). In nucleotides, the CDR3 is TGTGCCAGCAGCCAACCGGGACGGGCTAATGAAAAACTGTTTTTT. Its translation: CASSQPGRANEKLFF.

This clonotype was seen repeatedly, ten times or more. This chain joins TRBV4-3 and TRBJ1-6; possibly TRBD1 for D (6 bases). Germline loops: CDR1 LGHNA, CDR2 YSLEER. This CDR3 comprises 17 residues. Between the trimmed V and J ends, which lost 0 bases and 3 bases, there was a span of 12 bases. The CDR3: CASSQDLPRGYNSPLHF. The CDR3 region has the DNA TGCGCCAGCAGCCAAGATCTGCCCAGGGGCTATAATTCACCCCTCCACTTT.

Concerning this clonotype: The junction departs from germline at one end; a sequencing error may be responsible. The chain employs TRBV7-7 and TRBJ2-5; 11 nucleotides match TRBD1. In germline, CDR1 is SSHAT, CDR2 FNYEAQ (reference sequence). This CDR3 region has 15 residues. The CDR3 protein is CASTAGTGGDETQYF. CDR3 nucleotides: TGTGCTAGCACCGCTGGGACAGGGGGAGATGAGACCCAGTACTTC. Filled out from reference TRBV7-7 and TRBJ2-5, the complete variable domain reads GAGVSQSPRYKVTKRGQDVTLRCDPISSHATLYWYQQALGQGPEFLTYFNYEAQPDKSGLPSDRFSAERPEGSISTLTIQRTEQRDSAMYRCASTAGTGGDETQYFGPGTRLLVL.

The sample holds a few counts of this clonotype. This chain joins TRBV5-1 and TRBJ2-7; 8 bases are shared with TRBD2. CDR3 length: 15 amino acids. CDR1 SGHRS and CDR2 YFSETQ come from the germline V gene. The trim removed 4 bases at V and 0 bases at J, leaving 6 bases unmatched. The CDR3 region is CASSSTSGPSYEQYF. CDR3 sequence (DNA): TGCGCCAGCAGCAGCACTAGCGGACCCTCCTACGAGCAGTACTTC.

CDR3 sequence: CASSLREKLFF. CDR3 DNA sequence: TGTGCCAGCAGTTTACGTGAAAAACTGTTTTTT. The chain is built from TRBV28 and TRBJ1-4; D not resolved. In germline, CDR1 is MDHEN, CDR2 SYDVKM. V was trimmed by 2 bases and J by 7 bases, leaving 2 bases between them. There are 11 residues in the CDR3.

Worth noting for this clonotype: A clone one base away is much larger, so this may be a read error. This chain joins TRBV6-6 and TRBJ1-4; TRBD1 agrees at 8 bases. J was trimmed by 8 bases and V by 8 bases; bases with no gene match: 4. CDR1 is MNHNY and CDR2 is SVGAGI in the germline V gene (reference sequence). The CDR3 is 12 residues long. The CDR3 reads CASPQGEEKLFF. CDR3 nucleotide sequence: TGTGCCAGCCCACAGGGGGAGGAAAAACTGTTTTTT.

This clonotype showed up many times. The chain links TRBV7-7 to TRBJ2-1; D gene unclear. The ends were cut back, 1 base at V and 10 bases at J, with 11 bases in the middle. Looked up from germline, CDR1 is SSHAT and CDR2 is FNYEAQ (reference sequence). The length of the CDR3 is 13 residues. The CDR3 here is CASSLEAAREQFF. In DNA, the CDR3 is TGTGCCAGCAGCTTAGAGGCGGCTAGAGAGCAGTTCTTC.

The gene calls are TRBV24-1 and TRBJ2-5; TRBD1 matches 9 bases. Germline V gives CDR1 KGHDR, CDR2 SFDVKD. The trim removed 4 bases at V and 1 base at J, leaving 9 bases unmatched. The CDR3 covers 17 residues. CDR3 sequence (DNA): TGTGCCACCAGTGACACGGCGGGACAGGGTGGCCAAGAGACCCAGTACTTC. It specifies CATSDTAGQGGQETQYF.

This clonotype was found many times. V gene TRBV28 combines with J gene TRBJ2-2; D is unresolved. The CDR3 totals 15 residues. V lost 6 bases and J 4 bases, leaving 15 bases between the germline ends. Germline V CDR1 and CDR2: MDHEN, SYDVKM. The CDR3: CASSRQMGITGELFF. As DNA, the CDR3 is TGTGCCAGCAGCCGTCAAATGGGGATCACCGGGGAGCTGTTTTTT.

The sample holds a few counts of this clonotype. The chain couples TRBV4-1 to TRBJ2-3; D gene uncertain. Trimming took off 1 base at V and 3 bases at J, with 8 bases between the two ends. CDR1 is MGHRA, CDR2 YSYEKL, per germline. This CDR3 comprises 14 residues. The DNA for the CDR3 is TGCGCCAGCAGCCAAGGCGTGGGGACAGATACGCAGTATTTT. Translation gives CASSQGVGTDTQYF.

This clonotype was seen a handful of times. The CDR3 DNA sequence: TGTGCCAGCAGCCTCGGAGGGTGGTACGAGCAGTACTTC. It specifies CASSLGGWYEQYF. The genes are TRBV6-1 and TRBJ2-7; possible D gene TRBD2, 6 bases. V lost 6 bases, J lost 4 bases, and 13 bases lay in between. The CDR3 consists of 13 residues. Germline CDR1 MNHNS, CDR2 SASEGT.

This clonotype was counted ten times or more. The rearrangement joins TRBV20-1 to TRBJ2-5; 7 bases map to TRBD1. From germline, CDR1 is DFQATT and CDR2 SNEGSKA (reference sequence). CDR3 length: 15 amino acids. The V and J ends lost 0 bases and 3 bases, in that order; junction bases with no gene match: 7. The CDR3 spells CSARDPRTGEETQYF. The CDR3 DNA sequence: TGCAGTGCTAGAGATCCTCGGACAGGAGAAGAGACCCAGTACTTC.

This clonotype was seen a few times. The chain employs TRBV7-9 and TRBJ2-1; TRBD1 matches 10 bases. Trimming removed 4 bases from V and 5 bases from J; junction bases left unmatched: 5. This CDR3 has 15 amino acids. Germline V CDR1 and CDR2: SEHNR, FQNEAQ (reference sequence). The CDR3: CASSSHGTGDNEQFF. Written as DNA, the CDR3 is TGTGCCAGCAGCTCGCATGGGACAGGGGACAATGAGCAGTTCTTC.

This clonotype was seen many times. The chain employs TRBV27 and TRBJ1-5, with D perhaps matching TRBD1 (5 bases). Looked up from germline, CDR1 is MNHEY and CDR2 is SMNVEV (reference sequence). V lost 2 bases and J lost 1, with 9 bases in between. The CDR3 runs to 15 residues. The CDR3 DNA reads TGTGCCAGCAGTTTAACGGGACGGAGCAATCAGCCCCAGCATTTT. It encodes CASSLTGRSNQPQHF.

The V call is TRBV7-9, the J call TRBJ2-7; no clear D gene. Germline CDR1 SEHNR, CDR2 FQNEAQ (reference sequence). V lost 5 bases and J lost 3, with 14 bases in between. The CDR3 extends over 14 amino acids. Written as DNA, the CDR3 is TGTGCCAGCAGCCAGAGGAACAGCCACTACGAGCAGTACTTC. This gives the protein CASSQRNSHYEQYF.

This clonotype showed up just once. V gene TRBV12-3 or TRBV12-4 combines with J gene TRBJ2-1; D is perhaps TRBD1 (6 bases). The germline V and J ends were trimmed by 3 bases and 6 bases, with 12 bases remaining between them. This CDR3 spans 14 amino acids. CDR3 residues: CASSLQGYSNEQFF. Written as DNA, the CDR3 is TGTGCCAGCAGTTTGCAGGGGTACTCCAATGAGCAGTTCTTC.

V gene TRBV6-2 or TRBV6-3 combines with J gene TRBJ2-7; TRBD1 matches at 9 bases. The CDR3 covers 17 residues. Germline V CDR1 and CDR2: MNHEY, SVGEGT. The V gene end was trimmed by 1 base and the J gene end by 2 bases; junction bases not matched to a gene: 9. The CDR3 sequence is CASSYLPGQGLTYEQYF. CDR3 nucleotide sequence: TGTGCCAGCAGTTACTTGCCGGGACAGGGTCTTACCTACGAGCAGTACTTC.

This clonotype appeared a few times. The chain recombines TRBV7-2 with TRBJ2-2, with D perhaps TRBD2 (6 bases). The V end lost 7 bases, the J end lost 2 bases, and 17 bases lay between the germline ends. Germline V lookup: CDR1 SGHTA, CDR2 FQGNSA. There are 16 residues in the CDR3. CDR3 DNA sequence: TGTGCCAGCATCTCCGGGGGTAGCCGAAACACCGGGGAGCTGTTTTTT. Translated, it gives CASISGGSRNTGELFF.

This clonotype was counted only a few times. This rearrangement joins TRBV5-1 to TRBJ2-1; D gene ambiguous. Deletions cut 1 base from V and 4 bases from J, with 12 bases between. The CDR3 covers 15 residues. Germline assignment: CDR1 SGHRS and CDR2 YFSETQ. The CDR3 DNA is TGCGCCAGCAGCTTGAAGATAGGCGGATACAATGAGCAGTTCTTC. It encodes CASSLKIGGYNEQFF.

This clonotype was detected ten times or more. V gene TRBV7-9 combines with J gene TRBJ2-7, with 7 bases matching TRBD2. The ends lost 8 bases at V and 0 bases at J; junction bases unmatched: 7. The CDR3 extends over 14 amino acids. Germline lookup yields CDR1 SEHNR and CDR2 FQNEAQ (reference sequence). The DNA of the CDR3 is TGTGCCAGCGGGCCCGGGAGGTTCTCCTACGAGCAGTACTTC. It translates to CASGPGRFSYEQYF.

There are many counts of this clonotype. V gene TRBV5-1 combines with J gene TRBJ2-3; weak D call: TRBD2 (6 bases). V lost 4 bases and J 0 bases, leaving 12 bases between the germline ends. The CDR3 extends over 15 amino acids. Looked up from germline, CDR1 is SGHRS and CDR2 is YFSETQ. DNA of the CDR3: TGCGCCAGCAGCCGGACTACTACTAGCACAGATACGCAGTATTTT. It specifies CASSRTTTSTDTQYF.

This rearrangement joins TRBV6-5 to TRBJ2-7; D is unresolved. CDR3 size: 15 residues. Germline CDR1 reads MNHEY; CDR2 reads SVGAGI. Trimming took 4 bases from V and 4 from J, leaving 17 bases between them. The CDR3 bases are TGTGCCAGCAGTTCTCTGATCCTGGGTTTGTACGAGCAGTACTTC. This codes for CASSSLILGLYEQYF.

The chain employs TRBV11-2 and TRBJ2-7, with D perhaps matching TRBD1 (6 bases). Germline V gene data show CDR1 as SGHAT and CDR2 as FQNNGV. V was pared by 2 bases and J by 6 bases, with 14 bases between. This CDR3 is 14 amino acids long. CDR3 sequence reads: CASSLSGVQGEQYF. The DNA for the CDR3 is TGTGCCAGCAGCTTATCAGGGGTCCAAGGCGAGCAGTACTTC.

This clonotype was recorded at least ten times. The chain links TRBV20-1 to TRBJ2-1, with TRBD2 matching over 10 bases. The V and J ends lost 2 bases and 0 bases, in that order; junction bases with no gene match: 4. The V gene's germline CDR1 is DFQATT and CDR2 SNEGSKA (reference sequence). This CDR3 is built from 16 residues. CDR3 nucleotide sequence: TGCAGTGCTAGACTAGCGGGAGCCAACTCCTACAATGAGCAGTTCTTC. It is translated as CSARLAGANSYNEQFF.